This T cell receptor beta chain came from a study of T cell responses to AZD1222 COVID-19 vaccine. Points from the study as a whole: Spike regions recognized by vaccine-associated CD4 TCRs spanned the protein, led by 160-218 and 743-854.

This CDR3 is 14 amino acids long. Here immunoSEQ multiplex PCR was the method, and the copy in TCRdb shows in-frame clones only, minus some. The sample yields 130,000 to 150,000 clones, approximately 94% seen once. Details on this clone: The antigen remains undetermined.

The rearrangement uses TRBV21-1 and TRBJ1-2. TRBV21-1 represents a pseudogene. Source: peripheral blood, taken on day 0 of AZD1222 vaccination. The source of this sequence is an adult in good health. CDR3 coding DNA: TGTGCCAGCAGCAAAATCCGGGGGAGCTATGGCTACACCTTC. Protein product: CASSKIRGSYGYTF.